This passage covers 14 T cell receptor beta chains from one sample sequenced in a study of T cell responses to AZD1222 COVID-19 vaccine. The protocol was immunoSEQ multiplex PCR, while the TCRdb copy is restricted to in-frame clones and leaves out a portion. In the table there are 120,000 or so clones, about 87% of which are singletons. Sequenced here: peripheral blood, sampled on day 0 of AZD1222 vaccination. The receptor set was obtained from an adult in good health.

The CDR3 loop reads CASRGRGYGYTF. In DNA, the CDR3 is TGTGCCAGTAGGGGCAGGGGGTATGGCTACACCTTC. V and J are TRBV19 and TRBJ1-2; TRBD1 aligns across 7 bases. After removal of 6 bases from V and 5 bases from J, the junction contained 3 bases not matched to a gene. There are 12 residues in the CDR3. Germline V gives CDR1 LNHDA, CDR2 SQIVND (reference sequence).

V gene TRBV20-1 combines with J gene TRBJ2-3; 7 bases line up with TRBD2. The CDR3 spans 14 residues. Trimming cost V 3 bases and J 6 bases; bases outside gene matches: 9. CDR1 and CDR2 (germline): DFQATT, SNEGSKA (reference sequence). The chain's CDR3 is CSASFEGGPDTQYF. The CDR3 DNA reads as TGCAGTGCTAGTTTCGAGGGAGGGCCGGATACGCAGTATTTT.

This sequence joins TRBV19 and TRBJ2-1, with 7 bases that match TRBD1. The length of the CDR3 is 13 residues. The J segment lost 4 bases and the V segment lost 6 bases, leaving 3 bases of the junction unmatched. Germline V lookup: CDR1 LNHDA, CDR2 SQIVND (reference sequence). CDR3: CASSEGQYNEQFF. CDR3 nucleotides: TGTGCCAGTAGCGAGGGACAGTACAATGAGCAGTTCTTC.

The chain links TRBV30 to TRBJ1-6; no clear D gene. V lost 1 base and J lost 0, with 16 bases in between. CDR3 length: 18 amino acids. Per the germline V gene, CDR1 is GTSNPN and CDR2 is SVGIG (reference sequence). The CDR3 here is CAWSAPWNPRSYNSPLHF. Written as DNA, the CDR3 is TGTGCCTGGAGTGCCCCTTGGAATCCTCGCTCCTATAATTCACCCCTCCACTTT.

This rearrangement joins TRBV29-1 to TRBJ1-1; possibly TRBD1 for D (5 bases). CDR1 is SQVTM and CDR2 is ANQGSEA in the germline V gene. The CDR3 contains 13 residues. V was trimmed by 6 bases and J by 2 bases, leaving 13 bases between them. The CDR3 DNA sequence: TGCAGCGTGCAGGACGGGGGTAACACTGAAGCTTTCTTT. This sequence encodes CSVQDGGNTEAFF.

Written as DNA, the CDR3 is TGTGCCAGCAGTCGCTCTGGGGCGGCCTACGAGCAGTACTTC. Translation gives CASSRSGAAYEQYF. This rearrangement joins TRBV27 to TRBJ2-7; TRBD1 might be the D (5 bases). Trimming removed 5 bases at V and 2 bases at J, with 13 bases between. Germline values: CDR1 MNHEY, CDR2 SMNVEV (reference sequence). This CDR3 spans 14 amino acids.

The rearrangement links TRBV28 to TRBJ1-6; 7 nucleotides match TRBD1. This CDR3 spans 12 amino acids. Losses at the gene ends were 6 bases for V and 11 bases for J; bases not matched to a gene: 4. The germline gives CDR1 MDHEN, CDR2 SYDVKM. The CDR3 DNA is TGTGCCAGCAGAGACAGGGTCGCACCCCTCCACTTT. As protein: CASRDRVAPLHF.

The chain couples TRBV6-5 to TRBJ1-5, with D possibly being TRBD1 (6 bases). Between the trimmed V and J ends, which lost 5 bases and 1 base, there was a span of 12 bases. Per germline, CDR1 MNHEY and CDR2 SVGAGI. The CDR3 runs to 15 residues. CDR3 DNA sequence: TGTGCCAGCAGTCGAACGGGACAAAGCAATCAGCCCCAGCATTTT. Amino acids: CASSRTGQSNQPQHF.

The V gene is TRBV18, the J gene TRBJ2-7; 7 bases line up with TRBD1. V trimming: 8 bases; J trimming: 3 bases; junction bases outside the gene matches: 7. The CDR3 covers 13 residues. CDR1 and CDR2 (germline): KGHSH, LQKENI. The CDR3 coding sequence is TGTGCCAGCACCCTGACAGGGAACTACGAGCAGTACTTC. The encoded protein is CASTLTGNYEQYF.

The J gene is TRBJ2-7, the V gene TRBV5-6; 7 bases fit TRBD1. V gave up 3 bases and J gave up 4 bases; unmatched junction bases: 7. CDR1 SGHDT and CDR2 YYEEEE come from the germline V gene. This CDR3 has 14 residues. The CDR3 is CASSSPGQPYEQYF. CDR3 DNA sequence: TGTGCCAGCAGCTCCCCGGGACAGCCGTACGAGCAGTACTTC.

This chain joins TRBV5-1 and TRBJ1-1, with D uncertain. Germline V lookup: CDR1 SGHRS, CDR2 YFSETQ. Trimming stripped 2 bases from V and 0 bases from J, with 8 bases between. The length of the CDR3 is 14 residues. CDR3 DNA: TGCGCCAGCAGCTTTTCAGGCATGAACACTGAAGCTTTCTTT. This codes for CASSFSGMNTEAFF.

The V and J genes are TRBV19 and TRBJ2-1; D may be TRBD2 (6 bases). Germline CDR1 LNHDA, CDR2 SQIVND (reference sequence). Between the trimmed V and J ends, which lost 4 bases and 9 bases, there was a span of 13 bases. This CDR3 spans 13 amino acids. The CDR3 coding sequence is TGTGCCAGTAGTAGTACTAGCTGGGGTGAGCAGTTCTTC. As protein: CASSSTSWGEQFF.

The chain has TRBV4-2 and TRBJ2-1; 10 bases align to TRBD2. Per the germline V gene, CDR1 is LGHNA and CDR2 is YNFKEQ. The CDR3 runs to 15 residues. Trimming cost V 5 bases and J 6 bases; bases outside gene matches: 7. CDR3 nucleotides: TGTGCCAGCAGCATTACCGGGACTAGCGTCAATGAGCAGTTCTTC. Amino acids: CASSITGTSVNEQFF.

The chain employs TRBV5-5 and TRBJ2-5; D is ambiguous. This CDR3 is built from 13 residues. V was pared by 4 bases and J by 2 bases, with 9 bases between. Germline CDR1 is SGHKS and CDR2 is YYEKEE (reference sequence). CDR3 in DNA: TGTGCCAGCAGCCCTCAAGTTCAAGAGACCCAGTACTTC. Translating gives CASSPQVQETQYF.